This paragraph reports one T cell receptor beta chain. Its antigen is not known. This entry is derived from a study of CD8+ T cells in alopecia areata. Overall study findings and caveats: During tofacitinib treatment, many expanded lesional clones remained in scalp and blood.

The germline V gene encodes CDR1 SNHLY and CDR2 FYNNEI. This CDR3 is 16 amino acids long. V lost 4 bases and J lost 4; bases outside the gene matches: 9. Reverse transcribed after extraction, RNA yielded cDNA as the sequencing template. Here immunoSEQ multiplex PCR was the method, and the copy in TCRdb shows in-frame clones only, minus some. Of approximately 210,000 clones listed, around 56% are singletons. Treatment in this sample: oral pan-JAK inhibitor, 5-10 mg twice daily. The sequence was collected from a human donor with alopecia areata. This specimen was CD4+ T cells sorted from blood, taken at week 4, from a patient treated with tofacitinib. The chain recombines TRBV2 with TRBJ2-5, with TRBD2 matching 10 bases. DNA for the CDR3: TGTGCCAGCAGTGCCGATAGCGGGGGGTTGTTAGAGACCCAGTACTTC. This sequence encodes CASSADSGGLLETQYF.